Sequencing of this T cell receptor beta chain was carried out in a study of T-cell reconstitution after alpha-beta-depleted transplantation in children. Study results and limitations: There were some patients whose high TCRbeta diversity at day 60 came from surviving recipient T cells and thymic progenitors. After one year, T-cell counts and TCRbeta diversity mostly came from new T cells. Several hundred expanded graft clones reportedly were the source of alpha-beta T cells about two months after transplant.

The V gene lost 4 bases and the J gene lost 0 bases, with 13 bases spanning the gap. The CDR3 is 16 residues long. CDR1 and CDR2 (germline): MGHRA, YSYEKL. Library preparation (for TCRbeta) was performed with unique molecular identifiers. TCRdb ran MiXCR on the PCR reads and lists one entry per CDR3 protein. The table shows 300,000 to 400,000 distinct CDR3 sequences, with more than 20% occurring only once. This clonotype appeared a single time. Its antigen is not known. This clonotype originated in a male patient under 18 who had a stem cell transplant for acute lymphoblastic leukemia, so the T cells may come from the graft donor. The input for sequencing was PBMCs, mostly from graft donor cells, taken 180 days after TCRalphabeta/CD19-depleted stem cell transplant. This chain joins TRBV4-1 and TRBJ2-1, with D uncertain. CDR3 sequence (DNA): TGCGCCAGCAGCCTTCACCCTCTAAGCTCCTACAATGAGCAGTTCTTC. The encoded protein is CASSLHPLSSYNEQFF.